This T cell receptor beta chain originates from a study of blood T cell repertoires in COVID-19. Method: immunoSEQ multiplex PCR; TCRdb's copy keeps in-frame clones and lacks some. This sample has over 95,000 clones, with around 85% found just once. Worth noting for this clone: Additional DNA sequences in this sample encode the identical CDR3.

The TCR sequence derives from a human donor in a cohort sampled during active COVID-19. The sample taken for sequencing was peripheral blood.

As DNA, the CDR3 is TGTGCCAGCAGCTTACAGGGGGCGAACACTGAAGCTTTCTTT. Protein product: CASSLQGANTEAFF. The chain combines TRBV5-6 with TRBJ1-1; 9 positions match TRBD1. The CDR3 totals 14 residues. CDR1 SGHDT and CDR2 YYEEEE come from the germline V gene. V trimming: 2 bases; J trimming: 1 base; junction bases outside the gene matches: 0.